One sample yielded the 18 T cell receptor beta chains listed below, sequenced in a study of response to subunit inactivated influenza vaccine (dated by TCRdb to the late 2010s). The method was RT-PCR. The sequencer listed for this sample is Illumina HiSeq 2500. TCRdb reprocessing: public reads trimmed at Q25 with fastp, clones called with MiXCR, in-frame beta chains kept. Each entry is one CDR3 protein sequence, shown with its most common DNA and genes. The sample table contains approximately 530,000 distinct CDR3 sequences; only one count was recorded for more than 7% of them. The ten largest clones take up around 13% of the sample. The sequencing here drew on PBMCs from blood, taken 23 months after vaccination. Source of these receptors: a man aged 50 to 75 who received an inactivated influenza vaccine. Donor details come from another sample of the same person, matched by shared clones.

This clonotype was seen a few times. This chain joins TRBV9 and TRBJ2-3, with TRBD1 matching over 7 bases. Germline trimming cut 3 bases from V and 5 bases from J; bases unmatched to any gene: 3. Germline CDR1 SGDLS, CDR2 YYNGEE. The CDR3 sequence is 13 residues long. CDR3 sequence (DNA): TGTGCCAGCAGCGAGGCAGGGGGAGATACGCAGTATTTT. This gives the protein CASSEAGGDTQYF.

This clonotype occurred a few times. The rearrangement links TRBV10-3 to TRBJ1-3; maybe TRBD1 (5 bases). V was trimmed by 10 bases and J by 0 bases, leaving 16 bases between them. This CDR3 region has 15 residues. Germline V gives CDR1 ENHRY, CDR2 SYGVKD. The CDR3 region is CATSGTTHSGNTIYF. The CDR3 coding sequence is TGTGCCACTAGTGGGACTACCCACTCTGGAAACACCATATATTTT.

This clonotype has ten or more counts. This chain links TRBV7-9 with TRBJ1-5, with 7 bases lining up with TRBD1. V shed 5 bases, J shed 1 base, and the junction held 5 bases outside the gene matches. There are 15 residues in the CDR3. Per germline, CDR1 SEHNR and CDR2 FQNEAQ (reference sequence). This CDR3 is CASSAGRGSNQPQHF. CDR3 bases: TGTGCCAGCAGCGCAGGCAGGGGGAGCAATCAGCCCCAGCATTTT.

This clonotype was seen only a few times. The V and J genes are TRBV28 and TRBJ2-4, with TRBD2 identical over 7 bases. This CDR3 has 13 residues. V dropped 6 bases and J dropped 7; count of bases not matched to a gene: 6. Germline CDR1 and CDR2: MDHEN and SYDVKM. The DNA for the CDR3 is TGTGCCAGCAGGTCGGGACTATTGAACATTCAGTACTTC. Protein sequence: CASRSGLLNIQYF.

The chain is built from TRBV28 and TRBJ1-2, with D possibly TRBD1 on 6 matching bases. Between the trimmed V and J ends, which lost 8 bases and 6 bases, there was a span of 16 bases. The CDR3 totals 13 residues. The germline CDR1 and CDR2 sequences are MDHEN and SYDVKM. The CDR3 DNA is TGTGCCAGCTACCCTCAGGGGCGTGATGGCTACACCTTC. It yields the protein CASYPQGRDGYTF.

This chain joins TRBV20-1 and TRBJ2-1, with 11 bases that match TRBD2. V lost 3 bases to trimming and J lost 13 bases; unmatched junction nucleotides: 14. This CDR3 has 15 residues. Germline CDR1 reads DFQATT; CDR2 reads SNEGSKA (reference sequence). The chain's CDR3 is CSARGGSGRAYYQFF. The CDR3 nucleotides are TGCAGTGCTAGGGGGGGTAGCGGGAGGGCATATTATCAGTTCTTC.

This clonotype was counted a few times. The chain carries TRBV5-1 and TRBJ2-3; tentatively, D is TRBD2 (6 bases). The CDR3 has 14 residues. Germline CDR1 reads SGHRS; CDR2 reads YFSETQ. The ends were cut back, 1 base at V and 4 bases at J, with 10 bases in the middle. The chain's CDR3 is CASSLSGVADTQYF. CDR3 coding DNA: TGCGCCAGCAGCTTGTCGGGAGTAGCAGATACGCAGTATTTT.

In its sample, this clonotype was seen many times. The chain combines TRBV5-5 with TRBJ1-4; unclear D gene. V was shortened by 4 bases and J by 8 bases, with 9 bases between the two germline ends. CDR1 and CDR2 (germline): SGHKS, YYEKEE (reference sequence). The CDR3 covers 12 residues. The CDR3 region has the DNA TGTGCCAGCAGCCGATCTCTAGAAAAACTGTTTTTT. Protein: CASSRSLEKLFF. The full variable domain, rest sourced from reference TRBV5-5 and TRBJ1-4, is DAGVTQSPTHLIKTRGQQVTLRCSPISGHKSVSWYQQVLGQGPQFIFQYYEKEERGRGNFPDRFSARQFPNYSSELNVNALLLGDSALYLCASSRSLEKLFFGSGTQLSVL.

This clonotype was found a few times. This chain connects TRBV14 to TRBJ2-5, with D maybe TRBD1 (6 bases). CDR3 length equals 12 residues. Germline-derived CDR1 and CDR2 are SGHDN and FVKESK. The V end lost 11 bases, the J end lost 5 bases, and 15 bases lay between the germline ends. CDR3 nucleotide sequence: TGTGCCGAATCGGACAGTGACGAGACCCAGTACTTC. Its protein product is CAESDSDETQYF.

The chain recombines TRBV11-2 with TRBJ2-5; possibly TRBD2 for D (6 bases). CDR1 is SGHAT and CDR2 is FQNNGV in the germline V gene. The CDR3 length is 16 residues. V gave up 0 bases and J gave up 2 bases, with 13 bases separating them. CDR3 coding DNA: TGTGCCAGCAGCTTAGAAGGAACTAGCAGACAAGAGACCCAGTACTTC. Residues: CASSLEGTSRQETQYF. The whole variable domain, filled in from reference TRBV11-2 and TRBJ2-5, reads EAGVAQSPRYKIIEKRQSVAFWCNPISGHATLYWYQQILGQGPKLLIQFQNNGVVDDSQLPKDRFSAERLKGVDSTLKIQPAKLEDSAVYLCASSLEGTSRQETQYFGPGTRLLVL.

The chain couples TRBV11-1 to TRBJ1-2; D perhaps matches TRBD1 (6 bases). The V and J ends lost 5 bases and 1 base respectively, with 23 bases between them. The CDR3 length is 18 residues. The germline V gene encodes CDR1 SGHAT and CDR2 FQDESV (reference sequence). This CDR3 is CASSKKGRDNMHNYGYTF. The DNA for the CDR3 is TGTGCCAGCAGCAAAAAAGGAAGGGACAACATGCATAACTATGGCTACACCTTC.

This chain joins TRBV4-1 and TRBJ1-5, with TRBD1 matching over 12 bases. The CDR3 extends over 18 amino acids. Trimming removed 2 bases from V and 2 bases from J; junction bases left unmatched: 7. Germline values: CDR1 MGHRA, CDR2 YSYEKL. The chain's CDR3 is CASSQMGQGAGGNQPQHF. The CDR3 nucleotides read TGCGCCAGCAGCCAAATGGGACAGGGGGCGGGGGGCAATCAGCCCCAGCATTTT.

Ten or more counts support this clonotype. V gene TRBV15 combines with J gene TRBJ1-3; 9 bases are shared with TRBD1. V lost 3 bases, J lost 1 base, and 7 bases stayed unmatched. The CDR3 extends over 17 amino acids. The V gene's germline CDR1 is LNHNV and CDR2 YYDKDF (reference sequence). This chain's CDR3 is CATSRLGQGRSGNTIYF. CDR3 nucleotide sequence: TGTGCCACCAGCAGGCTTGGACAGGGGCGATCTGGAAACACCATATATTTT.

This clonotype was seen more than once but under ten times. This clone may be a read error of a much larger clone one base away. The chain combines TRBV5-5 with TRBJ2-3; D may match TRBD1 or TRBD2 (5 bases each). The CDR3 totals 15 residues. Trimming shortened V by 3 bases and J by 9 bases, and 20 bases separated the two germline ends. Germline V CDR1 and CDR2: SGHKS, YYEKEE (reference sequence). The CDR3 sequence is CASSWDSRGRGTQYF. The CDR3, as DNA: TGTGCCAGCAGCTGGGATTCTCGGGGACGCGGGACGCAGTATTTT. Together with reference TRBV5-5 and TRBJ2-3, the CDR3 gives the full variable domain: DAGVTQSPTHLIKTRGQQVTLRCSPISGHKSVSWYQQVLGQGPQFIFQYYEKEERGRGNFPDRFSARQFPNYSSELNVNALLLGDSALYLCASSWDSRGRGTQYFGPGTRLTVL.

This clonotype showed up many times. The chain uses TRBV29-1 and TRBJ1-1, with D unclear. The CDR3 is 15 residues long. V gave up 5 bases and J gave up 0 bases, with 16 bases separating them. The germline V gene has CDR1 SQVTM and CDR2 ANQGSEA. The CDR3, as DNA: TGCAGCGTTCGGGTCGGTGTTGCCGTGAACACTGAAGCTTTCTTT. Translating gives CSVRVGVAVNTEAFF.

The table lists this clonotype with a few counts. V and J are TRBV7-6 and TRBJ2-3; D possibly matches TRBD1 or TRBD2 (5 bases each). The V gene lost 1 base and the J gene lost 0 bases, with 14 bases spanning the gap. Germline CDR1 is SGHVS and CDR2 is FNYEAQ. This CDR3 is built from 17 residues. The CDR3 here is CASSLVVGGSSTDTQYF. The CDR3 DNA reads TGTGCCAGCAGCTTAGTGGTTGGGGGATCTAGCACAGATACGCAGTATTTT.

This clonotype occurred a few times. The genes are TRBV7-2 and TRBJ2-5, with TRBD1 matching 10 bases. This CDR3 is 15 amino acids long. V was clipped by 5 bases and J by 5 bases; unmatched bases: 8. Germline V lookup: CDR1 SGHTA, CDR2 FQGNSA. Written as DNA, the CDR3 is TGTGCCAGCAGCCTCATATGGACAGGGGGGGAGACCCAGTACTTC. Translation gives CASSLIWTGGETQYF.

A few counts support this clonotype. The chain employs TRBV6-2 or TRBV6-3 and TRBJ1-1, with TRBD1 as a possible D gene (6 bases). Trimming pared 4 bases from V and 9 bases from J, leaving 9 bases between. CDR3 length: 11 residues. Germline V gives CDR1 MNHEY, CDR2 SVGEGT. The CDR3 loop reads CASSSTGKAFF. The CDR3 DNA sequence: TGTGCCAGCAGTTCAACAGGGAAAGCTTTCTTT.